This passage covers 30 T cell receptor beta chains from one sample sequenced in a study of blood T cell repertoires in COVID-19. The repertoire was sequenced with immunoSEQ multiplex PCR; TCRdb's copy has only in-frame clones and lacks some. The data hold approximately 240,000 clones, with roughly 87% observed a single time. Sequencing was carried out using PBMCs or T cells enriched from blood (not recorded which). The source of these receptors is a woman in her thirties with acute COVID-19.

The genes are TRBV12-3 or TRBV12-4 and TRBJ2-2; no firm D call. V lost 3 bases, J lost 6 bases, and 8 bases lay in between. The CDR3 totals 13 residues. The CDR3 bases are TGTGCCAGCAGTTTGTACCCGGCCGGGGAGCTGTTTTTT. As protein: CASSLYPAGELFF.

Here the CDR3 DNA reads TGTGCCAGCACCATAAGGATACAGCCTAACACTGAAGCTTTCTTT. This gives the protein CASTIRIQPNTEAFF. The chain joins TRBV5-5 to TRBJ1-1; D unclear. Germline CDR1 SGHKS, CDR2 YYEKEE (reference sequence). The CDR3 is made up of 15 amino acids. V lost 6 bases and J lost 2, with 17 bases in between.

The J gene is TRBJ1-1, the V gene TRBV11-2; 9 nucleotides align to TRBD1. Germline V gene sequence: CDR1 SGHAT, CDR2 FQNNGV. The CDR3 spans 14 residues. V dropped 3 bases and J dropped 6; count of bases not matched to a gene: 5. CDR3 in amino acids: CASSFGTGRAEAFF. The CDR3 DNA reads TGTGCCAGCAGCTTTGGGACAGGGAGGGCTGAAGCTTTCTTT.

The chain carries TRBV5-1 and TRBJ1-4, with D possibly matching TRBD1 (5 bases). The CDR3 consists of 15 residues. V dropped 4 bases and J dropped 10 bases, with 20 bases sitting between them. Per germline, CDR1 SGHRS and CDR2 YFSETQ. The CDR3 DNA sequence: TGCGCCAGCAGCGAAAGGCCTTCTCACAGGCGAAAACTGTTTTTT. Protein sequence: CASSERPSHRRKLFF.

The CDR3 loop is CASVPPGSNEKLFF. The CDR3 nucleotides are TGTGCCAGTGTGCCGCCCGGGTCGAATGAAAAACTGTTTTTT. The V and J genes are TRBV28 and TRBJ1-4; no reliable D call. This CDR3 is built from 14 residues. Germline-derived CDR1 and CDR2 are MDHEN and SYDVKM. V lost 9 bases, J lost 5 bases, and 16 bases lay in between. Together with reference TRBV28 and TRBJ1-4, the CDR3 gives the full variable domain: DVKVTQSSRYLVKRTGEKVFLECVQDMDHENMFWYRQDPGLGLRLIYFSYDVKMKEKGDIPEGYSVSREKKERFSLILESASTNQTSMYLCASVPPGSNEKLFFGSGTQLSVL.

This chain's CDR3 is CASSLSGGAGVAYEQYF. The CDR3 bases are TGTGCCAGCAGTTTATCGGGAGGGGCAGGGGTCGCCTACGAGCAGTACTTC. The V call is TRBV27, the J call TRBJ2-7, with D perhaps TRBD2 (7 bases). This CDR3 contains 17 residues. With 0 bases removed from V and 2 bases from J, the gap between germline ends came to 17 bases. Germline CDR1 and CDR2: MNHEY and SMNVEV (reference sequence).

This clone was counted a few times. The chain carries TRBV9 and TRBJ2-1, with 9 bases that match TRBD2. Germline assignment: CDR1 SGDLS and CDR2 YYNGEE. The CDR3 runs 13 residues. The V gene end was trimmed by 3 bases and the J gene end by 8 bases; junction bases not matched to a gene: 3. CDR3 bases: TGTGCCAGCAGCGAGGGACTAGCCGATGAGCAGTTCTTC. Protein product: CASSEGLADEQFF.

This chain joins TRBV19 and TRBJ1-4; 10 bases line up with TRBD1. The J segment lost 6 bases and the V segment lost 6 bases, leaving 7 bases of the junction unmatched. The CDR3 extends over 15 amino acids. CDR1 LNHDA and CDR2 SQIVND come from the germline V gene (reference sequence). CDR3 bases: TGTGCCAGTAGCTCCCGACAGGGGGCGTATGAAAAACTGTTTTTT. Translation gives CASSSRQGAYEKLFF.

The V and J genes are TRBV7-6 and TRBJ1-1; 8 nucleotides agree with TRBD1. The CDR3 sequence is 13 residues long. CDR1 and CDR2 from the germline V gene are SGHVS and FNYEAQ. Trimming took 4 bases from V and 4 from J; bases not matched to a gene: 2. CDR3 coding DNA: TGTGCCAGCAGCTATGACAGGGGCACTGAAGCTTTCTTT. It translates to CASSYDRGTEAFF.

V is TRBV5-5 and J is TRBJ1-6; D remains ambiguous. The CDR3 consists of 13 residues. Trimming removed 0 bases from V and 7 bases from J, with 5 bases in between. Germline V gene sequence: CDR1 SGHKS, CDR2 YYEKEE (reference sequence). The CDR3 protein is CASSLAENSPLHF. CDR3 bases: TGTGCCAGCAGCTTGGCTGAGAATTCACCCCTCCACTTT.

This clone was found once. CDR3 in DNA: TGCGCCAGCAGCCCGGGACAGGGGATCGCGAACACTGAAGCTTTCTTT. It yields the protein CASSPGQGIANTEAFF. This chain connects TRBV5-1 to TRBJ1-1; 10 bases match TRBD1. Germline lookup yields CDR1 SGHRS and CDR2 YFSETQ. The CDR3 has 16 residues. J gave up 1 base and V 4 bases, and 7 bases lay outside the gene matches.

J is TRBJ2-5 and V is TRBV28; D possibly corresponds to TRBD1 (6 bases). This CDR3 region has 14 residues. Germline V lookup: CDR1 MDHEN, CDR2 SYDVKM. Trimming removed 3 bases at V and 9 bases at J, with 17 bases between. The CDR3 loop reads CASSLVSVSGAQYF. The CDR3 DNA reads TGTGCCAGCAGTTTGGTCTCGGTATCAGGGGCCCAGTACTTC.

The chain uses TRBV24-1 and TRBJ2-1; D unresolved. The CDR3 contains 15 residues. Germline CDR1 reads KGHDR; CDR2 reads SFDVKD. V was trimmed by 3 bases and J by 4 bases, leaving 12 bases between them. This chain's CDR3 is CATSDPRSPYNEQFF. In DNA, the CDR3 is TGTGCCACCAGTGATCCGAGGTCACCTTACAATGAGCAGTTCTTC.

V is TRBV6-1 and J is TRBJ2-2; D is perhaps TRBD2 (6 bases). Trimming removed 2 bases from V and 1 base from J, with 8 bases in between. This CDR3 comprises 15 residues. The germline CDR1 and CDR2 sequences are MNHNS and SASEGT. CDR3 DNA: TGTGCCAGCAGTGAATTTAGCGGGAACACCGGGGAGCTGTTTTTT. Its protein is CASSEFSGNTGELFF.

The CDR3 nucleotides read TGCGCCAGCAGCCGGACAGGGGAGCTCGCCGGGGAGCTGTTTTTT. This codes for CASSRTGELAGELFF. V gene TRBV5-1 combines with J gene TRBJ2-2, with 9 nucleotides matching TRBD1. Germline V CDR1 and CDR2: SGHRS, YFSETQ. CDR3 length equals 15 residues. V trimming: 4 bases; J trimming: 6 bases; junction bases outside the gene matches: 7.

Here the CDR3 reads CASSPVQVLGKGYTF. Here the CDR3 DNA reads TGTGCCAGCTCACCGGTTCAAGTACTAGGGAAGGGCTACACCTTC. V usage is TRBV18 and J usage is TRBJ1-2, with D uncertain. The length of the CDR3 is 15 residues. V gave up 3 bases and J gave up 8 bases, with 19 bases separating them. Germline values: CDR1 KGHSH, CDR2 LQKENI.

The chain is built from TRBV5-6 and TRBJ1-2, with TRBD1 matching over 7 bases. Germline trimming cut 0 bases from V and 7 bases from J; bases unmatched to any gene: 9. The CDR3 sequence is 15 residues long. CDR1 is SGHDT, CDR2 YYEEEE, per germline. CDR3 residues: CASSLEGRGARGYTF. The DNA of the CDR3 is TGTGCCAGCAGCTTGGAAGGCAGGGGGGCCCGTGGCTACACCTTC.

V gene TRBV18 combines with J gene TRBJ1-1, with 9 bases that match TRBD1. V was pared by 4 bases and J by 5 bases, with 5 bases of the junction left unmatched. Germline V gene data show CDR1 as KGHSH and CDR2 as LQKENI. CDR3 length: 14 residues. DNA of the CDR3: TGTGCCAGCTCACGAGACAGGGGGGAAACTGAAGCTTTCTTT. Amino acids: CASSRDRGETEAFF. Filled out from reference TRBV18 and TRBJ1-1, the complete variable domain reads NAGVMQNPRHLVRRRGQEARLRCSPMKGHSHVYWYRQLPEEGLKFMVYLQKENIIDESGMPKERFSAEFPKEGPSILRIQQVVRGDSAAYFCASSRDRGETEAFFGQGTRLTVV.

J is TRBJ2-3 and V is TRBV10-3, with D perhaps matching TRBD2 (6 bases). The CDR3 runs 15 residues. CDR1 ENHRY and CDR2 SYGVKD come from the germline V gene. V was pared by 7 bases and J by 2 bases, with 16 bases between. The CDR3 bases are TGTGCCATCACCTCTGTTGCGGGAAACACAGATACGCAGTATTTT. It translates to CAITSVAGNTDTQYF.

The chain recombines TRBV2 with TRBJ2-1; 12 bases align to TRBD2. The CDR3 extends over 15 amino acids. V dropped 2 bases and J dropped 8; count of bases not matched to a gene: 4. CDR1 SNHLY and CDR2 FYNNEI come from the germline V gene. CDR3 protein: CASSERASGGDEQFF. As DNA, the CDR3 is TGTGCCAGCAGTGAACGGGCTAGCGGGGGGGATGAGCAGTTCTTC.

V is TRBV9 and J is TRBJ1-4; unclear D gene. In germline, CDR1 is SGDLS, CDR2 YYNGEE. This CDR3 spans 13 amino acids. With 3 bases removed from V and 7 bases from J, the gap between germline ends came to 10 bases. The CDR3 DNA follows: TGTGCCAGCAGCGCGCGGCCTGGTGAAAAACTGTTTTTT. Encoded protein: CASSARPGEKLFF. The full variable domain, rest sourced from reference TRBV9 and TRBJ1-4, is DSGVTQTPKHLITATGQRVTLRCSPRSGDLSVYWYQQSLDQGLQFLIQYYNGEERAKGNILERFSAQQFPDLHSELNLSSLELGDSALYFCASSARPGEKLFFGSGTQLSVL.

CDR3 residues: CASSPALGGEQYF. The CDR3, as DNA: TGTGCCAGCTCACCCGCGTTGGGGGGCGAGCAGTACTTC. The chain carries TRBV18 and TRBJ2-7, with TRBD2 as a possible D gene (6 bases). CDR1 is KGHSH and CDR2 is LQKENI in the germline V gene. The germline V and J ends were trimmed by 3 bases and 6 bases, with 12 bases remaining between them. The CDR3 has 13 amino acids.

The chain is built from TRBV11-2 and TRBJ2-7, with 10 nucleotides matching TRBD2. Looked up from germline, CDR1 is SGHAT and CDR2 is FQNNGV. This CDR3 is built from 15 residues. The ends lost 5 bases at V and 9 bases at J; junction bases unmatched: 13. The CDR3 sequence: CASSPATSGESVQYF. Written as DNA, the CDR3 is TGTGCCAGCAGCCCGGCCACTAGCGGGGAATCGGTGCAGTACTTC.

This rearrangement joins TRBV5-4 to TRBJ1-2; D gene uncertain. CDR1 and CDR2 (germline): SGHNT, YYREEE (reference sequence). The CDR3 contains 15 residues. Trimming shortened V by 4 bases and J by 4 bases, and 17 bases separated the two germline ends. CDR3: CASSPSGIVGYGYTF. The CDR3 DNA reads as TGTGCCAGCAGCCCCTCGGGGATCGTGGGCTATGGCTACACCTTC.

The genes are TRBV4-1 and TRBJ2-3, with 8 bases lining up with TRBD2. The CDR3 contains 16 residues. Trimming took 3 bases from V and 1 from J; bases not matched to a gene: 6. Germline CDR1 MGHRA, CDR2 YSYEKL. The DNA for the CDR3 is TGCGCCAGCAGCCACGGGGCGGGGGGCCGCACAGATACGCAGTATTTT. This sequence encodes CASSHGAGGRTDTQYF.

The V gene is TRBV15, the J gene TRBJ1-2; 7 positions match TRBD1. The CDR3 spans 15 residues. V was pared by 6 bases and J by 3 bases, with 10 bases of the junction left unmatched. Germline CDR1 LNHNV, CDR2 YYDKDF (reference sequence). CDR3 in amino acids: CATRDIRTGDYGYTF. Here the CDR3 DNA reads TGTGCCACCAGAGATATAAGGACAGGAGACTATGGCTACACCTTC.

The chain carries TRBV12-3 or TRBV12-4 and TRBJ1-3, with a weak D call TRBD1 (5 bases). The V and J ends lost 5 bases and 6 bases respectively, with 8 bases between them. This CDR3 has 12 residues. The CDR3, as DNA: TGTGCCAGCAGTCCAGGGTTAAACACCATATATTTT. This translates into CASSPGLNTIYF.

Written as DNA, the CDR3 is TGTGCCAGCAGCTTGGTAGGGAGCTATTATCAGCCCCAGCATTTT. Its translation is CASSLVGSYYQPQHF. The V gene is TRBV5-8, the J gene TRBJ1-5; D gene ambiguous. The germline gives CDR1 SGHTS, CDR2 YDEGEE. V lost 0 bases, J lost 5 bases, and 12 bases lay in between. The CDR3 covers 15 residues.

V gene TRBV2 combines with J gene TRBJ1-5, with 11 nucleotides matching TRBD1. The germline V gene has CDR1 SNHLY and CDR2 FYNNEI. CDR3 length equals 16 residues. The V segment lost 7 bases and the J segment 2 bases; nucleotides outside the gene matches: 7. The CDR3 region is CASTRTGGLGNQPQHF. The CDR3 DNA follows: TGTGCCAGCACTCGGACAGGGGGCCTGGGCAATCAGCCCCAGCATTTT.

This clone has a single count. The chain employs TRBV7-5 and TRBJ1-3; TRBD1, as called in the table, went unchecked against the DNA. TRBV7-5 is a documented pseudogene. The CDR3 contains 16 residues. CDR3 region: CARSMDRPRSGNTIYF. CDR3 in DNA: TGTGCCAGAAGCATGGACAGACCCCGCTCTGGAAACACCATATATTTT.